This entry lists 4 T cell receptor beta chains sequenced from one sample in a study of T-cell reconstitution after alpha-beta-depleted transplantation in children listed by TCRdb under 2016. This specimen's treatment or condition label, per the study, means: allogeneic hematopoietic cell transplantation with graft depleted of TCRalphabeta T cells and CD19 B cells. Libraries were constructed by PCR. Instrument on record: Illumina HiSeq 2500. Molecular barcoding was employed in the preparation of TCR libraries, with unique molecular identifiers being used to normalize TCRbeta repertoire quantification. The raw public reads went through TCRdb reprocessing: fastp at Q25, MiXCR clone calling, in-frame beta chains kept. Identical CDR3 protein sequences are pooled into one entry, listed with their most common genes and DNA. Within this sample are some 87,000 distinct CDR3 sequences, with roughly a sixth of them counted one time only. 15% to 20% of the sample is taken by the ten largest.

Sequenced here: PBMCs, mostly from graft donor cells, sampled 180 days after TCRalphabeta/CD19-depleted stem cell transplant. These receptors were taken from a male patient between 2 and 10 years old who had a stem cell transplant for acute lymphoblastic leukemia, so the T cells may come from the graft donor.

The gene calls are TRBV12-3 or TRBV12-4 and TRBJ1-3; D gene uncertain. Trimming removed 6 bases at V and 1 base at J, with 16 bases between. This CDR3 is 16 amino acids long. This CDR3 reads CASRPDIRGSGNTIYF. CDR3 DNA: TGTGCCAGCAGACCAGACATCCGAGGGTCTGGAAACACCATATATTTT.

The chain uses TRBV20-1 and TRBJ2-7; D unresolved. The CDR3 is 14 residues long. Trimming took off 6 bases at V and 2 bases at J, with 17 bases between the two ends. CDR1 and CDR2 (germline): DFQATT, SNEGSKA (reference sequence). The CDR3 coding sequence is TGCAGTGCAACACCTTCCGGAATTCCCTACGAGCAGTACTTC. Translated: CSATPSGIPYEQYF.

This clonotype was observed many times. This chain connects TRBV25-1 to TRBJ1-2; 10 bases align to TRBD1. Germline CDR1 MGHDK, CDR2 SYGVNS. This CDR3 spans 13 amino acids. Trimming cost V 8 bases and J 6 bases; bases outside gene matches: 6. The CDR3 spells CASQGQGSDGYTF. The DNA for the CDR3 is TGTGCCAGCCAGGGACAGGGGAGTGATGGCTACACCTTC.

This clonotype was detected only a few times. The rearrangement uses TRBV5-1 and TRBJ1-1; 10 bases match TRBD1. Trimming at V came to 1 base and at J to 10 bases, leaving 7 bases not matched to a gene. The CDR3 has 14 amino acids. CDR1 and CDR2 from the germline V gene are SGHRS and YFSETQ. The CDR3 sequence is CASSLRSGDRGAFF. CDR3 sequence (DNA): TGCGCCAGCAGCTTGAGGTCCGGGGACAGGGGAGCTTTCTTT.